Described below is a single T cell receptor beta chain sequence and its context. These data belong to a study of glioma-infiltrating T cells after dendritic cell vaccination. Study at large: Between the early 2000s and the early 2010s, patients got autologous tumor lysate-pulsed dendritic cell vaccines. Patients received three intradermal dendritic cell vaccine injections at biweekly intervals.

No glioblastoma patient carried an isocitrate dehydrogenase mutation. Profiling relied on immunoSEQ multiplex PCR, and the TCRdb table lists in-frame clones only, not all of them. In the table there are around 73,000 clones, roughly four fifths of which are singletons. Trimming stripped 2 bases from V and 1 base from J, with 6 bases between. Germline assignment: CDR1 SNHLY and CDR2 FYNNEI. The CDR3 is 14 amino acids. This receptor was obtained from a human donor with glioblastoma. The sample here was blood, taken before dendritic cell vaccination. The chain recombines TRBV2 with TRBJ1-5; D is unresolved. The CDR3 reads CASSELRSNQPQHF. The DNA of the CDR3 is TGTGCCAGCAGTGAATTGAGGAGCAATCAGCCCCAGCATTTT.